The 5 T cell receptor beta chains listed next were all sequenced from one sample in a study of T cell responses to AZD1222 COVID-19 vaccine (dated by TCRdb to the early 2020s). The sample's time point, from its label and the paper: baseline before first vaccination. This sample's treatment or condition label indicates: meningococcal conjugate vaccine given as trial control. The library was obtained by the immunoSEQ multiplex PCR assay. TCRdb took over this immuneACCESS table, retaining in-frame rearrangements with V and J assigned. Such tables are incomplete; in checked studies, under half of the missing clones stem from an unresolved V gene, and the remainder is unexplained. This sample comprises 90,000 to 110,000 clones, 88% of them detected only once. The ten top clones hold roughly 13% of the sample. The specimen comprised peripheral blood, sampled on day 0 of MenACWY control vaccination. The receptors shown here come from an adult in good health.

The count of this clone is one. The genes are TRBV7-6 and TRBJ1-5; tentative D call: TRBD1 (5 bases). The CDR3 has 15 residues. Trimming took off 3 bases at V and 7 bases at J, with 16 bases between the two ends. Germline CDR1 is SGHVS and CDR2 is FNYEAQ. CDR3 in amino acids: CASSFLSRGDQPQHF. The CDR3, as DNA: TGTGCCAGCAGCTTCTTAAGTAGGGGTGACCAGCCCCAGCATTTT. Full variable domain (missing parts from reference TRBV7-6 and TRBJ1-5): GAGVSQSPRYKVTKRGQDVALRCDPISGHVSLYWYRQALGQGPEFLTYFNYEAQQDKSGLPNDRFSAERPEGSISTLTIQRTEQRDSAMYRCASSFLSRGDQPQHFGDGTRLSIL.

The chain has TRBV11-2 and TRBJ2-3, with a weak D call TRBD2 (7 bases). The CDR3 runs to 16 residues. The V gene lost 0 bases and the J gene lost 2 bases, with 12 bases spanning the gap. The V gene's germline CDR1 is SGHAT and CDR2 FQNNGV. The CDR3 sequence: CASSLDGGGPTDTQYF. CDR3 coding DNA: TGTGCCAGCAGCTTAGATGGGGGGGGCCCCACAGATACGCAGTATTTT.

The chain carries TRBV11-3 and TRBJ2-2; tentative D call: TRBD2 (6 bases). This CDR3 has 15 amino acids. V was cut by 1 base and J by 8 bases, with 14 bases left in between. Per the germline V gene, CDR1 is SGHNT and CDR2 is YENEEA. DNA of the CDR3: TGTGCCAGCAGCTTAGCCTCCGGGCTAGCGGGGGAGCTGTTTTTT. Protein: CASSLASGLAGELFF.

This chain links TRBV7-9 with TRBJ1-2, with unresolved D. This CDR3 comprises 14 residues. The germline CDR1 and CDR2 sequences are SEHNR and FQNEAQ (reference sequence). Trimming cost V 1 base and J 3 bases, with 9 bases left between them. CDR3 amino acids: CASSLVRVDYGYTF. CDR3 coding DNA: TGTGCCAGCAGCTTAGTTAGGGTTGACTATGGCTACACCTTC.

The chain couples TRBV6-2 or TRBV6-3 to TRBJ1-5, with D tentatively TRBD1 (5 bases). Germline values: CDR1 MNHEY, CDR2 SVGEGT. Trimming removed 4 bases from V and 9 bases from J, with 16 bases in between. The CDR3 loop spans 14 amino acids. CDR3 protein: CASSFEGLIWPQHF. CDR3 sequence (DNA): TGTGCCAGCAGTTTTGAGGGGCTGATCTGGCCCCAGCATTTT.